By share, the clone carrying this TCR beta chain ranks as medium-sized. Germline assignment: CDR1 SGHKS and CDR2 YYEKEE (reference sequence). The CDR3 length is 15 residues. With 0 bases removed from V and 0 bases from J, the gap between germline ends came to 9 bases. MiXCR, run by TCRdb on the 5' RACE reads, gives a single entry per CDR3 protein. The repertoire holds about 62,000 distinct CDR3 sequences, just under 30% seen once, with roughly 2.1% in the top ten. The receptor was derived from a female donor with breast cancer. J is TRBJ1-2 and V is TRBV5-5; unclear D gene. The sequencing input was tumor-infiltrating naive CD4+ T cells sorted from the breast tumor. Subset in this sample: naive CD4+ T cells, CD4+CD45RA+CD25-. CDR3 loop: CASSLDTVANYGYTF. The CDR3 DNA reads TGTGCCAGCAGCTTGGATACAGTAGCTAACTATGGCTACACCTTC.